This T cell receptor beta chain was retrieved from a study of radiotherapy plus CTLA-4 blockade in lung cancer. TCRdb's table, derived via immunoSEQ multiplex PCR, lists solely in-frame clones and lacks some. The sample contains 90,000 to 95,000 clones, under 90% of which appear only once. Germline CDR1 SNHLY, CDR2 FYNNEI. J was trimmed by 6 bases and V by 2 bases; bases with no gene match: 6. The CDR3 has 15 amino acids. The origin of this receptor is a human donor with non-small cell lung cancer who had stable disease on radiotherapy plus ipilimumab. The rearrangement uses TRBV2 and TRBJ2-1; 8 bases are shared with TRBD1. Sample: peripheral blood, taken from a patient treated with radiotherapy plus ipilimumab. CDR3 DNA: TGTGCCAGCAGTGAACCAGGGGGCTTTTTCAATGAGCAGTTCTTC. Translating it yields CASSEPGGFFNEQFF.